The following is a TCR beta chain sequence with its context. There were TCR beta CDR3 regions amplified from RNA transcripts. First-round RT-PCR with HTBI primers amplified the TCR CDR3 region. One entry per CDR3 protein, called by TCRdb with MiXCR from the multiplex PCR reads. The repertoire consists of 500,000 to 550,000 distinct CDR3 sequences, with about 20% occurring once and the leading ten covering roughly 29%. This record comes from a study of T cells in Graves' hyperthyroidism and ophthalmopathy. The authors deemed Graves' hyperthyroidism stable absent ophthalmopathy progression within 18 months. Patients aged 18 to 65 with hyperthyroidism were newly diagnosed, with duration under 2 months. Germline CDR1 and CDR2: MNHEY and SVGAGI. Trimming stripped 0 bases from V and 4 bases from J, with 15 bases between. The CDR3 is 16 residues long.

The sample comprised blood. The sequence was collected from a man younger than 35 with Graves' hyperthyroidism. The rearrangement joins TRBV6-5 to TRBJ2-5; D uncertain. The CDR3 DNA reads TGTGCCAGCAGTTACTCTGTGGGTACGGCAACAGAGACCCAGTACTTC. Translated, it gives CASSYSVGTATETQYF.